This T cell receptor (beta chain) was sequenced in a study of post-analysis software for immune sequencing data. Findings of the study overall: Among roughly 5 TRBV segments more frequent in patients than controls were TRBV5-6, TRBV5-1 and TRBV20-1.

This CDR3 has 14 residues. Germline CDR1 is DFQATT and CDR2 is SNEGSKA (reference sequence). Trimming cost V 1 base and J 2 bases, with 12 bases left between them. cDNA libraries for TCR beta contained unique molecular identifiers. In TCRdb, the PCR reads were re-called with MiXCR into one record per CDR3 protein. The table shows hundreds of thousands of distinct CDR3 sequences, with roughly 29% occurring only once. In regard to this clonotype: Its specificity is unknown.

The source material was blood. The V gene is TRBV20-1, the J gene TRBJ2-7; D not certain. The sequence came from a girl aged 5 to 17 with multiple sclerosis. CDR3 nucleotide sequence: TGCAGTGCTAGAGTTATGGGTACGACCTACGAGCAGTACTTC. It is translated as CSARVMGTTYEQYF.